The 25 T cell receptor beta chains listed next were all sequenced from one sample in a study of chemoradiotherapy in HPV16-positive cancers. The repertoire was sequenced with immunoSEQ multiplex PCR; TCRdb's copy has only in-frame clones and lacks some. Of under 6,500 clones in the sample, roughly nine tenths were seen once. Here the sequenced sample was tumor tissue, taken from a patient who underwent chemoradiotherapy. These receptors were obtained from a human donor with HPV-associated anogenital cancer.

This clone was picked up one time. The J gene is TRBJ2-1, the V gene TRBV20-1; D is ambiguous. CDR1 DFQATT and CDR2 SNEGSKA come from the germline V gene (reference sequence). V was clipped by 2 bases and J by 9 bases, with 8 bases between them. The CDR3 contains 11 residues. CDR3 residues: CSARPLREQFF. Here the CDR3 DNA reads TGCAGTGCTAGACCCCTACGTGAGCAGTTCTTC.

The chain joins TRBV4-2 to TRBJ1-2; 7 bases agree with TRBD1. The germline CDR1 and CDR2 sequences are LGHNA and YNFKEQ. This CDR3 has 12 residues. J was trimmed by 8 bases and V by 4 bases; bases with no gene match: 4. In DNA, the CDR3 is TGTGCCAGCAGCCCCGGGACAGCCGGCTACACCTTC. Encoded protein: CASSPGTAGYTF.

The chain has TRBV7-2 and TRBJ2-1; TRBD1 matches 9 bases. The trim removed 5 bases at V and 9 bases at J, leaving 20 bases unmatched. CDR3 size: 18 residues. CDR1 is SGHTA and CDR2 is FQGNSA in the germline V gene. This CDR3 is CASSPPPSTGGKWTEQFF. Written as DNA, the CDR3 is TGTGCCAGCAGCCCACCCCCCTCGACAGGGGGAAAATGGACTGAGCAGTTCTTC.

The chain couples TRBV18 to TRBJ2-7; 8 nucleotides agree with TRBD1. V dropped 6 bases and J dropped 6; count of bases not matched to a gene: 10. The CDR3 spans 14 residues. In germline, CDR1 is KGHSH, CDR2 LQKENI. The CDR3 region has the DNA TGTGCCAGCTCCGACAGGGGTAACACTGGCGAGCAGTACTTC. It yields the protein CASSDRGNTGEQYF.

V usage is TRBV28 and J usage is TRBJ1-1; D not certain. V dropped 7 bases and J dropped 4 bases, with 10 bases sitting between them. Germline V CDR1 and CDR2: MDHEN, SYDVKM. The CDR3 spans 12 residues. The CDR3, as DNA: TGTGCCAGCACCGGACGCTTCACTGAAGCTTTCTTT. It specifies CASTGRFTEAFF.

The V gene is TRBV11-1, the J gene TRBJ1-4; D gene ambiguous. CDR3 size: 16 residues. Trimming removed 1 base at V and 0 bases at J, with 9 bases between. Germline V gene sequence: CDR1 SGHAT, CDR2 FQDESV (reference sequence). The CDR3 DNA is TGTGCCAGCAGCTTAGGGAGTCATGCAACTAATGAAAAACTGTTTTTT. It encodes CASSLGSHATNEKLFF.

This clone came up a few times. V and J are TRBV19 and TRBJ2-1; tentatively, D is TRBD1 or TRBD2 (7 bases each). Germline assignment: CDR1 LNHDA and CDR2 SQIVND (reference sequence). Trimming pared 6 bases from V and 7 bases from J, leaving 19 bases between. The CDR3 contains 15 residues. In DNA form, the CDR3 reads TGTGCCAGTAGCCCAGGGGGGGGCGCTAGGAATGAGCAGTTCTTC. Translated: CASSPGGGARNEQFF.

The chain links TRBV28 to TRBJ2-5; the match to TRBD1 covers 9 bases. This CDR3 region has 14 residues. The V segment lost 4 bases and the J segment 5 bases; nucleotides outside the gene matches: 5. CDR1 is MDHEN, CDR2 SYDVKM, per germline. CDR3: CASSSQGALETQYF. CDR3 coding DNA: TGTGCCAGCAGTTCACAGGGGGCCTTGGAGACCCAGTACTTC.

This chain joins TRBV9 and TRBJ2-1; 8 bases match TRBD2. The CDR3 is 15 amino acids. V dropped 0 bases and J dropped 9; count of bases not matched to a gene: 8. Germline loops: CDR1 SGDLS, CDR2 YYNGEE. CDR3: CASSVGLAGHGEQFF. As DNA, the CDR3 is TGTGCCAGCAGCGTAGGGCTAGCGGGTCATGGTGAGCAGTTCTTC. Drawing the rest from reference TRBV9 and TRBJ2-1, the complete variable domain is DSGVTQTPKHLITATGQRVTLRCSPRSGDLSVYWYQQSLDQGLQFLIQYYNGEERAKGNILERFSAQQFPDLHSELNLSSLELGDSALYFCASSVGLAGHGEQFFGPGTRLTVL.

V gene TRBV21-1 combines with J gene TRBJ2-7; the table's D call of TRBD1 was not tested on the DNA. TRBV21-1 is a known pseudogene. The length of the CDR3 is 14 residues. CDR3 coding DNA: TGTGCCAGCAGCAAAGCGGGCAGGGCCTACGAGCAGTACTTC. Its translation is CASSKAGRAYEQYF.

The chain joins TRBV4-3 to TRBJ2-1; D remains unclear. Germline CDR1 is LGHNA and CDR2 is YSLEER. V gave up 0 bases and J gave up 0 bases, with 6 bases separating them. This CDR3 is 15 amino acids long. CDR3 in amino acids: CASSQDEVSYNEQFF. Here the CDR3 DNA reads TGCGCCAGCAGCCAAGACGAGGTCTCCTACAATGAGCAGTTCTTC.

The chain carries TRBV9 and TRBJ2-5; a weak D match, TRBD2 (8 bases). Germline V gives CDR1 SGDLS, CDR2 YYNGEE. V lost 7 bases and J 4 bases, leaving 26 bases between the germline ends. CDR3 length: 17 residues. For the CDR3, the DNA is TGTGCCAGCTCTTATCTGGCGGGACTAGGGGGCCGAGAGACCCAGTACTTC. This sequence encodes CASSYLAGLGGRETQYF.

The sample holds one count of this clone. The chain has TRBV7-9 and TRBJ2-1, with 10 bases matching TRBD2. J was trimmed by 6 bases and V by 4 bases; bases with no gene match: 9. Germline V lookup: CDR1 SEHNR, CDR2 FQNEAQ (reference sequence). The length of the CDR3 is 16 residues. This CDR3 is CASSSPKREGGNEQFF. The CDR3 bases are TGTGCCAGCAGCTCCCCCAAGCGGGAGGGTGGCAATGAGCAGTTCTTC.

DNA for the CDR3: TGTGCCAGCAGCCGACAGGGGAACCAAGAGACCCAGTACTTC. Its protein is CASSRQGNQETQYF. The rearrangement uses TRBV7-9 and TRBJ2-5; 8 nucleotides line up with TRBD1. Germline CDR1 is SEHNR and CDR2 is FQNEAQ (reference sequence). V was pared by 5 bases and J by 0 bases, with 2 bases of the junction left unmatched. The CDR3 length is 14 residues.

CDR3 bases: TGTGCCAGCCGGGGGGAAGGGGGCTATGGCTACACCTTC. Amino acids: CASRGEGGYGYTF. V gene TRBV6-6 combines with J gene TRBJ1-2, with a tentative D call TRBD1 (6 bases). Deletions cut 8 bases from V and 4 bases from J, with 14 bases between. CDR1 MNHNY and CDR2 SVGAGI come from the germline V gene (reference sequence). This CDR3 has 13 amino acids.

The DNA for the CDR3 is TGTGCCAGCCAAGGCGGTAACAGCAATCAGCCCCAGCATTTT. Protein sequence: CASQGGNSNQPQHF. The chain has TRBV6-6 and TRBJ1-5; no firm D call. The CDR3 spans 14 residues. V was pared by 8 bases and J by 1 base, with 12 bases between. The germline gives CDR1 MNHNY, CDR2 SVGAGI (reference sequence).

V is TRBV5-6 and J is TRBJ1-1; tentatively, D is TRBD1 (5 bases). The CDR3 runs to 15 residues. Germline CDR1 and CDR2: SGHDT and YYEEEE. Trimming pared 2 bases from V and 0 bases from J, leaving 11 bases between. The CDR3 spells CASSLVPGMNTEAFF. CDR3 coding DNA: TGTGCCAGCAGCTTAGTGCCAGGGATGAACACTGAAGCTTTCTTT.

V gene TRBV7-2 combines with J gene TRBJ2-1; 10 positions match TRBD2. Trimming cost V 5 bases and J 10 bases; bases outside gene matches: 14. Germline V CDR1 and CDR2: SGHTA, FQGNSA. The CDR3 is 16 amino acids. CDR3 DNA sequence: TGTGCCAGCAGCCCAGGAGCGGGAGGGCCGAGAAAGGAGCAGTTCTTC. Residues: CASSPGAGGPRKEQFF.

The V and J genes are TRBV6-5 and TRBJ2-7; no clear D gene. From germline, CDR1 is MNHEY and CDR2 SVGAGI. The CDR3 is 14 residues long. V dropped 5 bases and J dropped 0 bases, with 11 bases sitting between them. CDR3 in DNA: TGTGCCAGCAGTAGAGGCCTCTCCTCCTACGAGCAGTACTTC. Translated, it gives CASSRGLSSYEQYF.

Here the CDR3 DNA reads TGTGCCAGCAGAGGATCTTTTAGCAATCAGCCCCAGCATTTT. Translating it yields CASRGSFSNQPQHF. The rearrangement links TRBV2 to TRBJ1-5; D not certain. V was shortened by 6 bases and J by 0 bases, with 9 bases between the two germline ends. The CDR3 is made up of 14 amino acids. The V gene's germline CDR1 is SNHLY and CDR2 FYNNEI.

The chain has TRBV25-1 and TRBJ2-1, with D perhaps TRBD2 (6 bases). Germline CDR1 and CDR2: MGHDK and SYGVNS. There are 16 residues in the CDR3. Trimming left V 4 bases short and J 5 bases short, with 18 bases between. CDR3 region: CASSGSGASGNNEQFF. The DNA of the CDR3 is TGTGCCAGCAGTGGCTCGGGAGCGTCAGGGAACAATGAGCAGTTCTTC.

The J gene is TRBJ1-3, the V gene TRBV6-1; D is undetermined. This CDR3 comprises 14 residues. Trimming removed 5 bases from V and 9 bases from J, with 17 bases in between. Germline V CDR1 and CDR2: MNHNS, SASEGT. The DNA of the CDR3 is TGTGCCAGCAGTCCCAGGACCGACCTGGGCACCATATATTTT. This sequence encodes CASSPRTDLGTIYF.

This clone was seen once. The rearrangement uses TRBV20-1 and TRBJ2-1, with D perhaps TRBD2 (6 bases). This CDR3 comprises 11 residues. V was cut by 3 bases and J by 7 bases, with 7 bases left in between. Germline V gene data show CDR1 as DFQATT and CDR2 as SNEGSKA (reference sequence). CDR3 DNA sequence: TGCAGTGCTAGTCGGGGGAATGAGCAGTTCTTC. Protein sequence: CSASRGNEQFF.

The genes are TRBV29-1 and TRBJ2-3; the match to TRBD1 covers 8 bases. In germline, CDR1 is SQVTM, CDR2 ANQGSEA. The CDR3 contains 18 residues. V was pared by 3 bases and J by 0 bases, with 14 bases of the junction left unmatched. CDR3 region: CSVDTSLGQVISTDTQYF. In DNA, the CDR3 is TGCAGCGTTGACACGTCTCTGGGACAGGTTATTAGCACAGATACGCAGTATTTT.

This clone was observed once. The rearrangement uses TRBV5-5 and TRBJ2-5; a weak D match, TRBD1 (6 bases). The CDR3 loop spans 11 amino acids. From germline, CDR1 is SGHKS and CDR2 YYEKEE (reference sequence). Trimming pared 0 bases from V and 11 bases from J, leaving 8 bases between. In nucleotides, the CDR3 is TGTGCCAGCAGCTTGGAAACAGGGCAGTACTTC. Translating gives CASSLETGQYF.